The clone carrying this TCR beta chain was recorded at least ten times. Time point noted: after trial treatment. Treatment specified: LDRT plus nivolumab, ipilimumab, low-dose cyclophosphamide and aspirin (RACIN trial). The sample belongs to a study of low-dose radiotherapy and immunotherapy resistance in tumors. Germline V gene data show CDR1 as MGHDK and CDR2 as SYGVNS. V shed 2 bases and J 2 bases; nucleotides not matched to a gene: 9. The CDR3 has 17 amino acids. Over approximately 19 PCR cycles, TCRs were amplified from a constant-region primer and V-primer adapter. A single record per CDR3 protein comes from TCRdb applying MiXCR to the reads. The data contain over 50,000 distinct CDR3 sequences, around 35% of them singletons.

Sequencing was performed on PBMCs, taken after low-dose radiotherapy plus immunotherapy. This TCR was recovered from a male donor with rectosigmoid adenocarcinoma. The rearrangement uses TRBV25-1 and TRBJ2-3; 8 nucleotides agree with TRBD2. DNA for the CDR3: TGTGCCAGCAGTGAAATGGCGGGCGGGAGGTACACAGATACGCAGTATTTT. It is translated as CASSEMAGGRYTDTQYF.